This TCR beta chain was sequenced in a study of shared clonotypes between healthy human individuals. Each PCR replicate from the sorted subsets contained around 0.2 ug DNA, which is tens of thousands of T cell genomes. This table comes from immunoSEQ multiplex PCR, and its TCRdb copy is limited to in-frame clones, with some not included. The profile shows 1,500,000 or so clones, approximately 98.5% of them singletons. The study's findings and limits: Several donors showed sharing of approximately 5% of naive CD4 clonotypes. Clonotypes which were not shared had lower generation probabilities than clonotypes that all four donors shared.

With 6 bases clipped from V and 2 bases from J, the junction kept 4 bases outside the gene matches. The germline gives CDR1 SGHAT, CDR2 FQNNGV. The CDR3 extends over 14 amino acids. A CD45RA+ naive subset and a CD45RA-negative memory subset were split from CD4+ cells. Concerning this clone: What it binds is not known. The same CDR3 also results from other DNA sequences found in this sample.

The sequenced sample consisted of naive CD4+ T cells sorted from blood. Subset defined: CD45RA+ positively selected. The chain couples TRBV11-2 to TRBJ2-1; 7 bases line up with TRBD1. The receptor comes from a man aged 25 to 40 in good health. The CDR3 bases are TGTGCCAGCAGTACGCAGGGGGCCTACAATGAGCAGTTCTTC. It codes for CASSTQGAYNEQFF.